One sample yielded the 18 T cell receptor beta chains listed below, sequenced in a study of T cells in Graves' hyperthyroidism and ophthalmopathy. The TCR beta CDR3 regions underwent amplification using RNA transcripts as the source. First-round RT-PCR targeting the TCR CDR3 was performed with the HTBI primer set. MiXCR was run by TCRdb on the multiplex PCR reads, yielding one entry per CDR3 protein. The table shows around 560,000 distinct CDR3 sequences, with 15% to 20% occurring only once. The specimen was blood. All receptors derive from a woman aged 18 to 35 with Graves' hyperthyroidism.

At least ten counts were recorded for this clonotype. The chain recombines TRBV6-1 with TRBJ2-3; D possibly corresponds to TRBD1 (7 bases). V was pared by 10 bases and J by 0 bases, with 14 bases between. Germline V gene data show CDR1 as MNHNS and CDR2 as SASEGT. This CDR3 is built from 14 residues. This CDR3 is CAISTGTSTDTQYF. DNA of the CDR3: TGTGCCATCTCGACAGGGACTAGCACAGATACGCAGTATTTT.

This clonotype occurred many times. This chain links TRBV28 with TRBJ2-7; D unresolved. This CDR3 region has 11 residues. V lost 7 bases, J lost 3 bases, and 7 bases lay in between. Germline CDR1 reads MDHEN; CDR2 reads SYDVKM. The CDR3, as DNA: TGTGCCAGCACCTCCGGCTACGAGCAGTACTTC. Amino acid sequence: CASTSGYEQYF.

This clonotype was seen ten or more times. CDR3: CASSVTSGGYNEQFF. The DNA for the CDR3 is TGTGCCAGCAGCGTTACTAGCGGGGGCTACAATGAGCAGTTCTTC. This chain joins TRBV6-2 or TRBV6-3 and TRBJ2-1; 11 nucleotides line up with TRBD2. V dropped 6 bases and J dropped 3; count of bases not matched to a gene: 4. The CDR3 length is 15 residues. Germline loops: CDR1 MNHEY, CDR2 SVGEGT.

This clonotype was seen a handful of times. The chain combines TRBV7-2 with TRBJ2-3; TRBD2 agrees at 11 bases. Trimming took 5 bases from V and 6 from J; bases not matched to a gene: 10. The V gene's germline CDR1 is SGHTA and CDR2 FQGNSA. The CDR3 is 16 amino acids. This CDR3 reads CASSPDSGGASDTQYF. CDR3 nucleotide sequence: TGTGCCAGCAGCCCAGATAGCGGGGGGGCGTCCGATACGCAGTATTTT.

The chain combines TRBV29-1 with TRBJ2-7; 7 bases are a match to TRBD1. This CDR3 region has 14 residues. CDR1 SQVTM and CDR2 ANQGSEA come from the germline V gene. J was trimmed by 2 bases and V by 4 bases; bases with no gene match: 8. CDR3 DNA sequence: TGCAGCGTTGTAACAGGGGATTGGACCTACGAGCAGTACTTC. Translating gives CSVVTGDWTYEQYF.

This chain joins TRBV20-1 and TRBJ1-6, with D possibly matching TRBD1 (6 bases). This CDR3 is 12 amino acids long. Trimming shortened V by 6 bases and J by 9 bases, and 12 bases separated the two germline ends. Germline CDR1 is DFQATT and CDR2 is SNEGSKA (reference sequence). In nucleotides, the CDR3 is TGCAGTGCCGCCGGGGGCGCTTCACCCCTCCACTTT. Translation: CSAAGGASPLHF.

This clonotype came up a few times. As DNA, the CDR3 is TGTGCCAGCAGCTCAATAGCCTGGGGGGGGTCTCGCACAGATACGCAGTATTTT. This translates into CASSSIAWGGSRTDTQYF. The gene calls are TRBV7-2 and TRBJ2-3, with TRBD2 matching over 7 bases. Germline CDR1 and CDR2: SGHTA and FQGNSA. Trimming at V came to 4 bases and at J to 1 base, leaving 14 bases not matched to a gene. The CDR3 extends over 18 amino acids.

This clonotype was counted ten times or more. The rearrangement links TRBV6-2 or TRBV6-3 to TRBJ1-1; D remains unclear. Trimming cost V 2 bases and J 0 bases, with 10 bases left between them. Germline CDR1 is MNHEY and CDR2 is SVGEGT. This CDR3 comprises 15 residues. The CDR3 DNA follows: TGTGCCAGCAGTTACGACAACAGAGTGAACACTGAAGCTTTCTTT. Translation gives CASSYDNRVNTEAFF.

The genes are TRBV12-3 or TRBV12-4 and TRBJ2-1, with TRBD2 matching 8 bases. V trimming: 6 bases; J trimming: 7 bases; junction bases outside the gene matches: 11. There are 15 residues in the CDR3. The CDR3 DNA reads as TGTGCCAGCAGCACGGTGGAGCGGGAGAGGAATGAGCAGTTCTTC. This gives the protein CASSTVERERNEQFF.

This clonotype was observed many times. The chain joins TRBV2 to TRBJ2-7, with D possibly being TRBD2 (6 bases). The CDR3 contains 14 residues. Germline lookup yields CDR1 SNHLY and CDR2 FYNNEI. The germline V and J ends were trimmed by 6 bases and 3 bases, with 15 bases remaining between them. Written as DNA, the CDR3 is TGTGCCAGCAGAGCTAGGGGACTTTACTACGAGCAGTACTTC. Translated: CASRARGLYYEQYF.

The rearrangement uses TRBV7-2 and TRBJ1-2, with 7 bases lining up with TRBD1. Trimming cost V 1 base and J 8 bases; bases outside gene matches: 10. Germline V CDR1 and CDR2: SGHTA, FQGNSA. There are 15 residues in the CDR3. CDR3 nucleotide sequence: TGTGCCAGCAGCTTAGACCCGACAGGGAGTGGCGGCTACACCTTC. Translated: CASSLDPTGSGGYTF.

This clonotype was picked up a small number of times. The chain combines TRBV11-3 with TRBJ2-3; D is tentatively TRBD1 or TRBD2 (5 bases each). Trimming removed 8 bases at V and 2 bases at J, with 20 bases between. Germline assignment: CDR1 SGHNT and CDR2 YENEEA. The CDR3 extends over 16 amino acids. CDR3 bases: TGTGCCAGCGGTAATGGGACCAGAGGTGCCACAGATACGCAGTATTTT. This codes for CASGNGTRGATDTQYF.

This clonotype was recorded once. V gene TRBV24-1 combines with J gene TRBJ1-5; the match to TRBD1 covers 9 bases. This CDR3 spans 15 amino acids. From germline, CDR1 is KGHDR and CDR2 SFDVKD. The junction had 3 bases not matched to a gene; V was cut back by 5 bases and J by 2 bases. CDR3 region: CATSGGTGRNQPQHF. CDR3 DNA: TGTGCCACCAGTGGCGGGACAGGGCGCAATCAGCCCCAGCATTTT.

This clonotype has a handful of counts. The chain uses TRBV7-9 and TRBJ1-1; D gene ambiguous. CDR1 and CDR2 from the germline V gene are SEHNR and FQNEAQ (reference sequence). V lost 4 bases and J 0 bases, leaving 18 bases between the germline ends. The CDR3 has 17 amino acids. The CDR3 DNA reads TGTGCCAGCAGCTCCACTCTCGGTCGCAGCCTGAACACTGAAGCTTTCTTT. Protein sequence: CASSSTLGRSLNTEAFF.

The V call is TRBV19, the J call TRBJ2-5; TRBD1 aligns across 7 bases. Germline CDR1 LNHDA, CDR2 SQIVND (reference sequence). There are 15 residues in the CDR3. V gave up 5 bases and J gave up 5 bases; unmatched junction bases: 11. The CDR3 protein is CASSPGQARGETQYF. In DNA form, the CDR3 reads TGTGCCAGTAGTCCTGGACAGGCCAGAGGGGAGACCCAGTACTTC.

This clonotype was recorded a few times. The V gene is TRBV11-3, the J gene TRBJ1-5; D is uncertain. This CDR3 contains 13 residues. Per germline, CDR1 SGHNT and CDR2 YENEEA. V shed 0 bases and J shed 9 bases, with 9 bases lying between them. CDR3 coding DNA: TGTGCCAGCAGCTTAGAGTCGGGAGGGCCCCAGCATTTT. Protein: CASSLESGGPQHF.

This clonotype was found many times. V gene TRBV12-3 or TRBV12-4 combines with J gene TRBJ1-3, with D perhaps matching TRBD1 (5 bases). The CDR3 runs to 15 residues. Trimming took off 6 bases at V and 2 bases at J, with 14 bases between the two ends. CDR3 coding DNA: TGTGCCAGCAGCCTAACTACAGGTCCTGGAAACACCATATATTTT. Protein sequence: CASSLTTGPGNTIYF.

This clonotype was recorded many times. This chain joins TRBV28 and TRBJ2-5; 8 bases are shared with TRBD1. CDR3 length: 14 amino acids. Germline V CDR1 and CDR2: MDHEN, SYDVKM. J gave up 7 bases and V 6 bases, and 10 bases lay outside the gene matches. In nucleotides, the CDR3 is TGTGCCAGCAGGGGGACAGGTCACGATGGGACCCAGTACTTC. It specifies CASRGTGHDGTQYF. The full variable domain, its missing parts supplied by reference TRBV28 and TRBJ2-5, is DVKVTQSSRYLVKRTGEKVFLECVQDMDHENMFWYRQDPGLGLRLIYFSYDVKMKEKGDIPEGYSVSREKKERFSLILESASTNQTSMYLCASRGTGHDGTQYFGPGTRLLVL.